This TCR beta chain was profiled in a study of T cell responses to AZD1222 COVID-19 vaccine. Whole-study results and caveats: Donors were largely white British and mainly female; clonal diversity was possibly underestimated. Among spike-specific TCRs, nearly half reportedly target unmutated variant regions. Seropositive status at baseline applied to only 5 or 6 AZD1222 recipients. Spike-specific TCR breadth rose after two AZD1222 doses, and depth rose as well.

Comments on this clone: What it binds is unknown.

Profiled with immunoSEQ multiplex PCR; TCRdb holds only in-frame clones, not every one. Of tens of thousands of clones in the sample, more than 70% are singletons; the top ten hold about 12%. Here the sequenced sample was peripheral blood, taken on day 0 of AZD1222 vaccination. The TCR comes from an adult in good health.

CDR3 loop: CASNPNSNQPQHF. Here the CDR3 DNA reads TGTGCCAGCAATCCCAATAGCAATCAGCCCCAGCATTTT. V and J are TRBV28 and TRBJ1-5; D is ambiguous. Germline V lookup: CDR1 MDHEN, CDR2 SYDVKM. This CDR3 is 13 amino acids long. V lost 7 bases to trimming and J lost 0 bases, with 7 bases between them. Full variable domain (missing parts from reference TRBV28 and TRBJ1-5): DVKVTQSSRYLVKRTGEKVFLECVQDMDHENMFWYRQDPGLGLRLIYFSYDVKMKEKGDIPEGYSVSREKKERFSLILESASTNQTSMYLCASNPNSNQPQHFGDGTRLSIL.